A selection of T cell receptor beta chains follows, all from one sample in a study of spatial heterogeneity in lung cancer. TCRdb re-called the 5' RACE reads through MiXCR, storing one row per CDR3 protein. The sample includes more than 95,000 distinct CDR3 sequences, 12% of them seen just once. The source material was PBMCs, sampled at follow-up. These receptors were obtained from a male donor with early-stage non-small cell lung cancer. The CDR3 runs from the conserved cysteine through the conserved F or W. A D gene is named only where the DNA matches it firmly. Some rows have no size entry. The others give once, few or many, or a class for an expanded clone.

clone size,D gene,V gene,J gene,CDR3 DNA,CDR3 protein
few,TRBD1,TRBV28,TRBJ2-7,TGTGCCAGCAACCTGGGACAGGGCGCCTACGAGCAGTACTTC,CASNLGQGAYEQYF
NA,TRBD1,TRBV7-6,TRBJ2-2,TGTGCCAGCAGCTACCGGACAGGGCGGAACACCGGGGAGCTGTTTTTT,CASSYRTGRNTGELFF
NA,NA,TRBV2,TRBJ2-7,TGTGCCAGCAGTGAAAGGATTTTTGCGTACGAGCAGTACTTC,CASSERIFAYEQYF
many,NA,TRBV4-2,TRBJ2-6,TGTGCCAGCAGCCCCCACGGCAGGGGCTCTGGGGCCAACGTCCTGACTTTC,CASSPHGRGSGANVLTF
few,TRBD1,TRBV5-4,TRBJ2-2,TGTGCCAGCAGGCCCGGGACAGGGATCGGGGAGCTGTTTTTT,CASRPGTGIGELFF
few,NA,TRBV30,TRBJ1-1,TGTGCCTGGAGTGTAAGTGGGTTAGCTTTCTTT,CAWSVSGLAFF
few,NA,TRBV5-6,TRBJ1-2,TGTGCCAGCAGCTTCTCCACATATGGCTACACCTTC,CASSFSTYGYTF
NA,NA,TRBV20-1,TRBJ1-4,TGCAGTGCTAGAGCCCCCGCCGAAAAACTGTTTTTT,CSARAPAEKLFF
NA,NA,TRBV4-2,TRBJ2-1,TGTGCCAGCAGCCAAGATACCCGAAGAGGGTCCTACAATGAGCAGTTCTTC,CASSQDTRRGSYNEQFF
few,NA,TRBV4-3,TRBJ2-3,TGCGCCAGCAGCCAAGATGAACGGGAGTATTTT,CASSQDEREYF
few,TRBD2,TRBV27,TRBJ2-1,TGTGCCAGCACTGCCGGGACTAGCGGGGGGAATGAGCAGTTCTTC,CASTAGTSGGNEQFF
many,NA,TRBV12-3/TRBV12-4,TRBJ1-1,TGTGCCAGCAGGACCGGGAAGCCCACTGAAGCTTTCTTT,CASRTGKPTEAFF
NA,NA,TRBV6-5,TRBJ1-2,TGTGCCAGCAGTTACTGGGCGGAGGGATATGGCTACACCTTC,CASSYWAEGYGYTF
NA,NA,TRBV11-2,TRBJ2-5,TGTGCCAGCAGCCGGGCCACAGGCCCCGAGACCCAGTACTTC,CASSRATGPETQYF
few,NA,TRBV7-3,TRBJ2-1,TGTGCCAGCAGCTTAAGGGGGAGCTCCTACAATGAGCAGTTCTTC,CASSLRGSSYNEQFF
many,NA,TRBV11-2,TRBJ1-2,TGTGCCAGCAGCTTAGCCCCAGGCTATGGCTACACCTTC,CASSLAPGYGYTF
NA,TRBD1,TRBV10-1,TRBJ2-3,TGCGCCAGCAGTGAGGGGCAGGGGGCAATTTTAGATACGCAGTATTTT,CASSEGQGAILDTQYF
NA,NA,TRBV20-1,TRBJ2-3,TGCAGTGCTAGAGCTCCGGATGGGACAGATACGCAGTATTTT,CSARAPDGTDTQYF
few,NA,TRBV7-2,TRBJ1-3,TGTGCCAGCACCTTAGGGACCCTCGGAAACACCATATATTTT,CASTLGTLGNTIYF
NA,TRBD1,TRBV28,TRBJ1-2,TGTGCCAGCAGTTTCAATCCCGGGACAGCTTATGGCTACACCTTC,CASSFNPGTAYGYTF
few,NA,TRBV5-1,TRBJ2-1,TGCGCCAGCAGCCCGGACAGCCCGTACAATGAGCAGTTCTTC,CASSPDSPYNEQFF
few,NA,TRBV7-2,TRBJ1-5,TGTGCCAGCAGCCCAAGTGGGAGCAATCAGCCCCAGCATTTT,CASSPSGSNQPQHF
many,NA,TRBV6-5,TRBJ1-6,TGTGCCAGCAGCCCGAGGGCCCGTGACTATAATTCACCCCTCCACTTT,CASSPRARDYNSPLHF
many,NA,TRBV20-1,TRBJ2-5,TGCAGTGCGGGGGGGACCCAGTACTTC,CSAGGTQYF
few,TRBD2,TRBV4-3,TRBJ2-2,TGCGCCAGCAGCCAAGATCGGACTAGTCCATTTGGGGAGCTGTTTTTT,CASSQDRTSPFGELFF
few,TRBD1,TRBV4-1,TRBJ1-6,TGCGCCAGCAGCCACTTGTACAGGGGTGCCTATAATTCACCCCTCCACTTT,CASSHLYRGAYNSPLHF
many,NA,TRBV5-6,TRBJ2-1,TGTGCCAGCAGCTTGATCATGGAATTCTACAATGAGCAGTTCTTC,CASSLIMEFYNEQFF
NA,NA,TRBV10-3,TRBJ2-7,TGTGCCATCAGTGAGGGAGGCAGGGGCAACGAGCAGTACTTC,CAISEGGRGNEQYF
few,TRBD2,TRBV20-1,TRBJ2-1,TGCAGTCAAAGCGGGGGGGCCGTATCCTACAATGAGCAGTTCTTC,CSQSGGAVSYNEQFF
many,NA,TRBV28,TRBJ1-6,TGTGCCAGCAGTTTATTTGGGGGGAACTTATATAATTCACCCCTCCACTTT,CASSLFGGNLYNSPLHF
few,TRBD2,TRBV28,TRBJ2-3,TGTGCCAGCAGTTTTCGGGACCTAGCGGGGTCTAGCACAGATACGCAGTATTTT,CASSFRDLAGSSTDTQYF
few,NA,TRBV27,TRBJ1-4,TGTGCCAGCAGTCGTTTTAGGGGGAGTGAAAAACTGTTTTTT,CASSRFRGSEKLFF
many,TRBD1,TRBV4-1,TRBJ1-5,TGCGCCAGCAGCCAAGGGACAGGTAGCAATCAGCCCCAGCATTTT,CASSQGTGSNQPQHF
many,NA,TRBV7-9,TRBJ2-6,TGTGCCAGCAGCTTGGTCGGCGGCGCTGGGGCCAACGTCCTGACTTTC,CASSLVGGAGANVLTF
many,NA,TRBV7-2,TRBJ1-6,TGTGCCAGCAGCCCACGGAATTCACCCCTCCACTTT,CASSPRNSPLHF
few,NA,TRBV6-1,TRBJ1-1,TGTGCCAGCAGTGCGGCAGGGAGAGCTGAAGCTTTCTTT,CASSAAGRAEAFF
NA,NA,TRBV28,TRBJ2-3,TGTGCCATCACAGAGAGCTTAGGCACAGATACGCAGTATTTT,CAITESLGTDTQYF
NA,NA,TRBV3-1,TRBJ1-3,TGTGCCAGCAGCCACAGTGGTTCTGGAAACACCATATATTTT,CASSHSGSGNTIYF
few,TRBD1,TRBV10-1,TRBJ1-1,TGCGCCAGCAGGATGGGACAGGGGACTGAAGCTTTCTTT,CASRMGQGTEAFF
NA,NA,TRBV19,TRBJ1-1,TGTGCCAGTACGCCGGGGCCCTACACTGAAGCTTTCTTT,CASTPGPYTEAFF
many,TRBD2,TRBV4-3,TRBJ2-3,TGCGCCCGGGGACTAGCGGGGACCGATGGGGATACGCAGTATTTT,CARGLAGTDGDTQYF
many,TRBD2,TRBV6-5,TRBJ2-7,TGTGCCAGCAGACCGGGACTAGCGGGGATTTACGAGCAGTACTTC,CASRPGLAGIYEQYF
NA,TRBD1,TRBV29-1,TRBJ1-2,TGCAGCGCCGCCCCGACAGGGCGTGACTATGGCTACACCTTC,CSAAPTGRDYGYTF
NA,NA,TRBV6-5,TRBJ1-1,TGTGCCAGCAGTTACTCTGCCGTGAGGAACACTGAAGCTTTCTTT,CASSYSAVRNTEAFF
NA,TRBD1,TRBV5-1,TRBJ2-7,TGCGCCAGCGGAACACAGGGGTCCCCCTACGAGCAGTACTTC,CASGTQGSPYEQYF
many,NA,TRBV12-3/TRBV12-4,TRBJ1-5,TGTGCCAGCAGTTTCAAAAATCAGCCCCAGCATTTT,CASSFKNQPQHF
few,NA,TRBV7-8,TRBJ2-5,TGTGCCAGCAGCTTAGCATCTGCGGGGGCCTCCCTAGGGACCCAGTACTTC,CASSLASAGASLGTQYF
many,NA,TRBV6-4,TRBJ2-1,TGTGCCAGCAGCAAGGAGGGCCGCAATGAGCAGTTCTTC,CASSKEGRNEQFF
many,NA,TRBV20-1,TRBJ2-1,TGCAGTGCTAGAGCGGGGGGCCTTCGCTCCTACAATGAGCAGTTCTTC,CSARAGGLRSYNEQFF